Listed below are T cell receptor beta chains from one sample, sequenced in a study of T cell repertoires in cytomegalovirus infection. These receptors have no known antigen. TCRdb fed the reads into MiXCR, producing one record per CDR3 protein. This table has fewer than 1,000,000 distinct CDR3 sequences, approximately 33% appearing once. The sample consisted of cultured CD8+ T cells from PBMCs, taken from culture after CMV antigen stimulation. These receptors were collected from a human donor in good health (CMV status not recorded). Some clones in this sample may be carry-over from other donors' samples. Each CDR3 is given with its conserved first and last residue. A D gene is named only where the DNA matches it firmly. Rows give clone size only sometimes, using once, few, many, or a class for an expanded clone.

V gene	J gene	D gene	clone size	CDR3 protein	CDR3 DNA
TRBV19	TRBJ1-1	.	few	CASSLYTSGTGTTEAFF	TGTGCCAGTAGTCTCTATACCTCCGGGACGGGAACAACTGAAGCTTTCTTT
TRBV7-6	TRBJ2-5	.	.	CASRLFLETQYF	TGTGCCAGCAGACTCTTTTTGGAGACCCAGTACTTC
TRBV27	TRBJ2-5	.	once	CASSSMEETQYF	TGTGCCAGCAGTTCAATGGAAGAGACCCAGTACTTC
TRBV7-2	TRBJ1-2	.	few	CASRQQSSPGYTF	TGTGCCAGCAGGCAACAGTCCTCCCCTGGCTACACCTTC
TRBV6-1	TRBJ2-3	.	.	CASGQRATDTQYF	TGTGCCAGCGGCCAGCGGGCTACAGATACGCAGTATTTT
TRBV5-1	TRBJ2-7	TRBD1	.	CASSFTGGNAEQYF	TGCGCCAGCAGCTTCACAGGGGGCAACGCCGAGCAGTACTTC
TRBV4-1	TRBJ2-3	.	few	CASSQGQLSTDTQYF	TGCGCCAGCAGCCAAGGCCAGCTAAGCACAGATACGCAGTATTTT
TRBV29-1	TRBJ1-1	.	once	CSVLGPRDLTEAFF	TGCAGCGTTTTAGGGCCCAGGGATCTGACTGAAGCTTTCTTT
TRBV7-9	TRBJ2-3	.	.	CASSSTPADTQYF	TGTGCCAGCAGCTCGACCCCAGCAGATACGCAGTATTTT
TRBV5-6	TRBJ1-1	.	few	CASSRPDTEAFF	TGTGCCAGCAGCCGGCCTGACACTGAAGCTTTCTTT
TRBV12-3/TRBV12-4	TRBJ2-1	.	.	CASSPIIEGNEQFF	TGTGCCAGCAGCCCCATTATTGAAGGGAATGAGCAGTTCTTC
TRBV20-1	TRBJ1-1	.	.	CSARFFNPEATEAFF	TGCAGTGCTAGATTTTTCAATCCGGAGGCCACTGAAGCTTTCTTT
TRBV6-2/TRBV6-3	TRBJ2-3	.	few	CASSLTGSGSTDTQYF	TGTGCCAGCAGTCTCACCGGCAGCGGAAGCACAGATACGCAGTATTTT
TRBV19	TRBJ1-2	.	.	CASSFHGANYGYTF	TGTGCCAGTAGTTTTCATGGGGCGAACTATGGCTACACCTTC
TRBV7-8	TRBJ2-1	TRBD2	.	CASSLEGLGVYNEQFF	TGTGCCAGCAGCTTGGAGGGACTAGGGGTCTACAATGAGCAGTTCTTC
TRBV12-3/TRBV12-4	TRBJ2-1	.	many	CASTWDPSNEQFF	TGTGCCAGCACCTGGGACCCCAGCAATGAGCAGTTCTTC
TRBV9	TRBJ2-7	TRBD1	.	CASSVEHRGVYEQYF	TGTGCCAGCAGCGTAGAACACAGGGGGGTCTACGAGCAGTACTTC
TRBV12-3/TRBV12-4	TRBJ2-5	.	many	CASSSGGETQYF	TGTGCCAGCAGCTCCGGAGGGGAGACCCAGTACTTC
TRBV19	TRBJ1-5	.	few	CASSGRANQPQHF	TGTGCCAGTAGTGGGCGGGCGAATCAGCCCCAGCATTTT
TRBV2	TRBJ2-5	TRBD1	.	CASRNRGEETQYF	TGTGCCAGCAGGAACAGGGGGGAAGAGACCCAGTACTTC
TRBV7-9	TRBJ2-1	TRBD2	few	CASSPPEAGGGYNEQFF	TGTGCCAGCAGCCCCCCAGAAGCGGGGGGCGGGTACAATGAGCAGTTCTTC
TRBV20-1	TRBJ1-4	TRBD1	.	CSALDRGRGEKLFF	TGCAGTGCCCTGGACAGGGGTAGGGGTGAAAAACTGTTTTTT
TRBV9	TRBJ1-4	TRBD1	.	CASSEGQGREKLFF	TGTGCCAGCAGCGAGGGACAGGGGAGAGAAAAACTGTTTTTT
TRBV27	TRBJ2-1	TRBD2	few	CASSSRSGGINNEQFF	TGTGCCAGCAGTTCCCGTAGCGGGGGGATAAACAATGAGCAGTTCTTC
TRBV13	TRBJ2-3	.	few	CASSKAEDTDTQYF	TGTGCCAGCAGCAAGGCGGAGGACACAGATACGCAGTATTTT
TRBV11-2	TRBJ2-2	TRBD2	few	CASSPGGTSGGPTGELFF	TGTGCCAGCAGCCCGGGCGGGACTAGCGGGGGACCCACCGGGGAGCTGTTTTTT